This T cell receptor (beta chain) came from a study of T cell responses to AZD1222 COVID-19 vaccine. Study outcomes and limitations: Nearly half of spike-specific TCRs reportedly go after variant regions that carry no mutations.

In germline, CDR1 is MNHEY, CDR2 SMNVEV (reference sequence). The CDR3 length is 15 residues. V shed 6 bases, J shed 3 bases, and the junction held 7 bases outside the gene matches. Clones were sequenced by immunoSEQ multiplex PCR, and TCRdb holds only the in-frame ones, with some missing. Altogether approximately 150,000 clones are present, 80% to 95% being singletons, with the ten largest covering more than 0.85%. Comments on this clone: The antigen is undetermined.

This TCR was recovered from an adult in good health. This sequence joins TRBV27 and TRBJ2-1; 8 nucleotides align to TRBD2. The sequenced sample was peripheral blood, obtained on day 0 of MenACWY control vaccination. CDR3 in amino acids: CASSAREGLYNEQFF. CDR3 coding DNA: TGTGCCAGCAGCGCCCGGGAGGGCCTCTACAATGAGCAGTTCTTC.